This T cell receptor beta chain was recorded in a study of breast tumors, draining lymph nodes, adjacent tissues. Points from the study as a whole: The lymph node origin of tumor T cells was framed as consistent with a hypothesis, not demonstrated.

CDR3 length: 14 amino acids. CDR1 and CDR2 (germline): SGHRS, YFSETQ. In the case of this clonotype: Its antigen is not known. In this CDR3 the conserved last residue, phenylalanine or tryptophan, is missing, so a read error is likely.

TCRdb fed the multiplex PCR reads into MiXCR, producing one record per CDR3 protein. The repertoire holds roughly 49,000 distinct CDR3 sequences, with roughly 39% as singletons. This clonotype was obtained from a female donor with breast cancer. Some clones in this sample may be carry-over from other donors' samples. The specimen sequenced was breast tumor tissue. The V and J genes are TRBV5-1 and TRBJ2-1; a weak D match, TRBD2 (5 bases). The CDR3 loop is CASSFEGSYNEQFY. The CDR3 DNA follows: TGTGCCAGCAGCTTTGAGGGCTCCTACAATGAGCAGTTCTAC.